This T cell receptor (beta chain) was found in a study of cytomegalovirus exposure and HLA in healthy donors. At the level of the study: The 666 first-cohort repertoires shared a platform with the 120 or so validation repertoires, as reported in a later analysis.

Using immunoSEQ multiplex PCR, the repertoire was profiled, and TCRdb retains in-frame clones only, with some absent. The repertoire consists of 200,000 to 250,000 clones, with 75% to 90% occurring once and the leading ten covering less than 7%. This sequence originates from a woman between 18 and 30 years old in good health and CMV-seronegative. Sequenced: PBMCs.

The CDR3 coding sequence is TGTGCCAGCAGTGACGTCGGGGAGCAGTTCTTC. Translated: CASSDVGEQFF. V and J are TRBV2 and TRBJ2-1; no clear D. Germline loops: CDR1 SNHLY, CDR2 FYNNEI. The CDR3 length is 11 residues. The germline V and J ends were trimmed by 3 bases and 10 bases, with 7 bases remaining between them.